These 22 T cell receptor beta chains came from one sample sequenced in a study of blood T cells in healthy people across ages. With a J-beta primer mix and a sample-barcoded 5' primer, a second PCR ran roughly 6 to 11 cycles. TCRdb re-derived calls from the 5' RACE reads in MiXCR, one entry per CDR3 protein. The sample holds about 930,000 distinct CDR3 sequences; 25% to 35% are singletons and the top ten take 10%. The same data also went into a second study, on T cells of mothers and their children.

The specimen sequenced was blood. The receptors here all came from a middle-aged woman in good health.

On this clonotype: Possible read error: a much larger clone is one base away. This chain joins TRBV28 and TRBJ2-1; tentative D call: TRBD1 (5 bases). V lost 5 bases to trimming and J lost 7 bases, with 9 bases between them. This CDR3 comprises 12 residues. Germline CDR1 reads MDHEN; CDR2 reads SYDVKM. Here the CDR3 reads CASSAQVNEQFF. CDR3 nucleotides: TGTGCCAGCAGTGCACAGGTGAATGAGCAGTTCTTC.

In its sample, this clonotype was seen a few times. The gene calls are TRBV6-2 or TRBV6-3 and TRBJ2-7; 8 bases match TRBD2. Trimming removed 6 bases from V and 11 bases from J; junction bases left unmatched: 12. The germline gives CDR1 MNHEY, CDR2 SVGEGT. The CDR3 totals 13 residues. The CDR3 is CASRAASGGWEYF. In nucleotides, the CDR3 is TGTGCCAGCAGAGCCGCGAGCGGGGGATGGGAGTACTTC.

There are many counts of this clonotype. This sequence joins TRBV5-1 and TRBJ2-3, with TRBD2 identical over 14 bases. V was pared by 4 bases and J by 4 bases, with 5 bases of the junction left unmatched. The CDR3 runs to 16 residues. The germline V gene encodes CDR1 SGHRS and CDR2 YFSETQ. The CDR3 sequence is CASSPGTSGGPDTQYF. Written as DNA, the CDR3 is TGCGCCAGCAGCCCAGGGACTAGCGGGGGACCAGATACGCAGTATTTT.

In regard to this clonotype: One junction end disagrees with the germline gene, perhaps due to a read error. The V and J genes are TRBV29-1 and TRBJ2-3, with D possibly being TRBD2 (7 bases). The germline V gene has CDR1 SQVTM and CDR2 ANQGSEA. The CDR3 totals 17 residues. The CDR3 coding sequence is TGCAGCGTTAAAGATCTTCGTCGGGGGGCCGGCACAGATACGCAGTATTTT. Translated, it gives CSVKDLRRGAGTDTQYF.

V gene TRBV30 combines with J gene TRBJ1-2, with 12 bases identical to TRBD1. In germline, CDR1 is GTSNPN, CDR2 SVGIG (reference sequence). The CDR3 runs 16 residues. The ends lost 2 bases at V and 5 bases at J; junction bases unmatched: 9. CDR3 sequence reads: CAWSTGQGAIVYGYTF. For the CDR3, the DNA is TGTGCCTGGAGTACGGGACAGGGGGCAATAGTTTATGGCTACACCTTC.

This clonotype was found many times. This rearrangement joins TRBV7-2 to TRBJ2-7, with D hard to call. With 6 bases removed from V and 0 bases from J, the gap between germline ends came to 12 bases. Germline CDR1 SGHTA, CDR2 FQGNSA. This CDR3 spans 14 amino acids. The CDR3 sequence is CASRNSRVSYEQYF. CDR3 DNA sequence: TGTGCCAGCAGGAATTCACGGGTCTCCTACGAGCAGTACTTC.

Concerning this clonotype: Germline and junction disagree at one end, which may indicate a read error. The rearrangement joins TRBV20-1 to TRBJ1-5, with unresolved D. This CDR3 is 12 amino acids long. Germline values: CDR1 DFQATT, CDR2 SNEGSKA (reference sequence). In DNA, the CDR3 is TGCAGGGCTAGAGATAGCAATCAGCCCCAGCATTTT. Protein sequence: CRARDSNQPQHF.

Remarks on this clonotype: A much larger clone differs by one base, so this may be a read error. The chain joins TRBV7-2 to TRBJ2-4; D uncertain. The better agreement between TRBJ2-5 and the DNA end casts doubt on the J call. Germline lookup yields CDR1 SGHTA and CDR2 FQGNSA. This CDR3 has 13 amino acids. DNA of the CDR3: TGTACCAGCAGCTCCTTCTTCGGAGAGACCCAGTACTTC. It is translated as CTSSSFFGETQYF.

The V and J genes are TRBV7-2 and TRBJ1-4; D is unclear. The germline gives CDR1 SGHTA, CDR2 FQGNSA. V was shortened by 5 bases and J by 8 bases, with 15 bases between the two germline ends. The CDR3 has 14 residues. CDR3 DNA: TGTGCCAGCAGCCAGAGCCTCCCCGACGAAAAACTGTTTTTT. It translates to CASSQSLPDEKLFF.

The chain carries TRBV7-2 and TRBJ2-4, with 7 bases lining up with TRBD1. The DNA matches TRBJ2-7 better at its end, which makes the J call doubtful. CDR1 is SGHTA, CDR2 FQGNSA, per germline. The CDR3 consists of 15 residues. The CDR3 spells CASSDSRQGGYEQYF. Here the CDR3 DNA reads TGTGCCAGCAGCGACTCCCGACAGGGCGGCTACGAGCAGTACTTC.

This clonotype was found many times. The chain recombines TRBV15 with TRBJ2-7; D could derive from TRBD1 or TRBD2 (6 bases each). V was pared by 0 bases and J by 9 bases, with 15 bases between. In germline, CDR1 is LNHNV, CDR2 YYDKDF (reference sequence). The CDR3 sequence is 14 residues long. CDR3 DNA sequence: TGTGCCACCAGCAGAGATATCGGGGGCGGCGGGCAGTACTTC. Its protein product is CATSRDIGGGGQYF.

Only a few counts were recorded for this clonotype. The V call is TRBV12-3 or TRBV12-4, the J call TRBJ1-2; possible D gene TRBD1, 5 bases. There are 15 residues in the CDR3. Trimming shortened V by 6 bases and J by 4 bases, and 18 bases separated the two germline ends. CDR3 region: CASRKQAWKGYGYTF. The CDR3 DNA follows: TGTGCCAGCAGAAAACAGGCCTGGAAGGGCTATGGCTACACCTTC.

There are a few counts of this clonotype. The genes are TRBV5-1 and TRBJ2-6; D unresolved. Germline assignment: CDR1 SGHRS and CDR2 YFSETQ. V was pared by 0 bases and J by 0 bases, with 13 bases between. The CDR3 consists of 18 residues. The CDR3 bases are TGCGCCAGCAGCTTGGATCCGGGCCCCCTCTCTGGGGCCAACGTCCTGACTTTC. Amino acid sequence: CASSLDPGPLSGANVLTF.

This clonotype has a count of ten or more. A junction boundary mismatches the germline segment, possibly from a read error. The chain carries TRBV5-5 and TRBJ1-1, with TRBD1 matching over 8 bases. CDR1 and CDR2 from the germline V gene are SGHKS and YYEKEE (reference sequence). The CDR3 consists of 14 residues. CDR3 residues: CASSFGQGGTEAFF. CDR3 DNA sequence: TGCGCCAGCAGCTTTGGACAGGGAGGCACTGAAGCTTTCTTT. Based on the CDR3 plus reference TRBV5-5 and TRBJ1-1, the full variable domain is DAGVTQSPTHLIKTRGQQVTLRCSPISGHKSVSWYQQVLGQGPQFIFQYYEKEERGRGNFPDRFSARQFPNYSSELNVNALLLGDSALYLCASSFGQGGTEAFFGQGTRLTVV.

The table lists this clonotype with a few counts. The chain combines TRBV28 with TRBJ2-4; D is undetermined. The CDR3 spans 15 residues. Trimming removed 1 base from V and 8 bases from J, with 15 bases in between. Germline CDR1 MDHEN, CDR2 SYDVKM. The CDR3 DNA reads TGTGCCAGCAGTTTATCGGCCGGACCTACATACATTCAGTACTTC. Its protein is CASSLSAGPTYIQYF.

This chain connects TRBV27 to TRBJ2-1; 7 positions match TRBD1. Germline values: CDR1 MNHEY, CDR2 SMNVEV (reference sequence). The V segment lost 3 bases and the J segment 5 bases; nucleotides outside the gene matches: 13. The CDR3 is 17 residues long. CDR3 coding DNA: TGTGCCAGCAGTTTCCAACTAGGACAGGCTCAGGACAATGAGCAGTTCTTC. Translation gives CASSFQLGQAQDNEQFF.

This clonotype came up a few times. CDR3 nucleotide sequence: TGCAGTGCTAGAGATCAGGACAGGGGCATTGGCTACACCTTC. Protein product: CSARDQDRGIGYTF. The rearrangement links TRBV20-1 to TRBJ1-2; 9 bases are a match to TRBD1. CDR1 and CDR2 from the germline V gene are DFQATT and SNEGSKA (reference sequence). This CDR3 region has 14 residues. V was pared by 0 bases and J by 7 bases, with 6 bases of the junction left unmatched.

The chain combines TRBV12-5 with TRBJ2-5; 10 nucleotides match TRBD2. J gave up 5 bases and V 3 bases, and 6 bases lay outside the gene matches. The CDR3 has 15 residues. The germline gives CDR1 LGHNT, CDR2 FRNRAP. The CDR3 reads CASGLSGGAWETQYF. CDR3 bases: TGTGCTAGTGGTTTAAGCGGGGGGGCATGGGAGACCCAGTACTTC.

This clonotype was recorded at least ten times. The CDR3 sequence is CATSDTSGGTQETQYF. The CDR3 DNA follows: TGTGCCACCAGTGATACTAGCGGGGGGACCCAAGAGACCCAGTACTTC. The V and J genes are TRBV24-1 and TRBJ2-5; 12 nucleotides align to TRBD2. Trimming at V came to 3 bases and at J to 1 base, leaving 2 bases not matched to a gene. Germline-derived CDR1 and CDR2 are KGHDR and SFDVKD. The CDR3 is made up of 16 amino acids.

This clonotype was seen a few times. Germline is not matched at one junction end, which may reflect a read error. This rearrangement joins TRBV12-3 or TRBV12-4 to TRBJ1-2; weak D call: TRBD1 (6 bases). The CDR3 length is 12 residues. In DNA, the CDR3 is TGTGCCAGCAGTTTGGGGGGCTATGGCTACATCTTC. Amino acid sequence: CASSLGGYGYIF.

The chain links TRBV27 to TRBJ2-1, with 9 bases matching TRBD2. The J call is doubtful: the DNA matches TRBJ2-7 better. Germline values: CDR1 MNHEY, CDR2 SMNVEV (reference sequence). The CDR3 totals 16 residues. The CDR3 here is CASNHLASGKYNEQYF. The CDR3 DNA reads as TGTGCCAGCAATCATCTCGCTAGCGGGAAATACAATGAGCAGTACTTC.

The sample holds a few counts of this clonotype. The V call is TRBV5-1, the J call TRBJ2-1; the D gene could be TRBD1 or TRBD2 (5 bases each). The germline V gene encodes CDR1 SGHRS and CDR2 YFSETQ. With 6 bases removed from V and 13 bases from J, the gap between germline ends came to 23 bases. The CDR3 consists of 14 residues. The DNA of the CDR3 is TGCGCCAGCACGCCTAGCCGGGGCCAAACCCCACAGTTCTTC. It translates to CASTPSRGQTPQFF. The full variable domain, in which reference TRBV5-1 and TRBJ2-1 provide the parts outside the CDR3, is KAGVTQTPRYLIKTRGQQVTLSCSPISGHRSVSWYQQTPGQGLQFLFEYFSETQRNKGNFPGRFSGRQFSNSRSEMNVSTLELGDSALYLCASTPSRGQTPQFFGPGTRLTVL.